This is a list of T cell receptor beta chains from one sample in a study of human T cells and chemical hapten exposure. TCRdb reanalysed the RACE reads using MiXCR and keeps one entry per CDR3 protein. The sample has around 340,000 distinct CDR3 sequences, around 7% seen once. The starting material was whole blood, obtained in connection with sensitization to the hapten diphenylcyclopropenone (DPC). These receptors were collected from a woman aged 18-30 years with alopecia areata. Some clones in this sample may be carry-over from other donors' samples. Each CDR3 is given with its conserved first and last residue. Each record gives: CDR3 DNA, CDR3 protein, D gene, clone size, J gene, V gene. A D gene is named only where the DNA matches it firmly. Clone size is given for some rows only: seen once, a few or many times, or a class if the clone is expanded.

TGTGCCAGCAGTGAATTCCCAACAGGGCTCGGAAGGTCTGAAGCTTTCTTT | CASSEFPTGLGRSEAFF | - | - | TRBJ1-1 | TRBV6-1
TGTGCCAGCAGCGTCCAACTAGCGGGGAGGAATGAGCAGTTCTTC | CASSVQLAGRNEQFF | TRBD2 | few | TRBJ2-1 | TRBV9
TGTGCCAGCAGTTTCAGGGGTTCGAAGACCCAGTACTTC | CASSFRGSKTQYF | - | - | TRBJ2-5 | TRBV27
TGTGCCAGCATATTGGGGGGGAGCAATCAGCCCCAGCATTTT | CASILGGSNQPQHF | - | many | TRBJ1-5 | TRBV6-1
TGTGCCACCGCGGACTCCAGCTGGACCACCGGGGAGCTGTTTTTT | CATADSSWTTGELFF | - | many | TRBJ2-2 | TRBV7-6
TGTGCCAGCAGCTTTGACGGGGCGAGCAATCAGCCCCAGCATTTT | CASSFDGASNQPQHF | - | many | TRBJ1-5 | TRBV7-2
TGCGCCAGCAGTCTCGTCTCTGGAAACACCATATATTTT | CASSLVSGNTIYF | - | once | TRBJ1-3 | TRBV23-1
TGCAGTTCCCTCAGGGCCGCGGATACGCAGTATTTT | CSSLRAADTQYF | - | few | TRBJ2-3 | TRBV20-1
TGTGCCAGCAGCCGGACCCGAGGGCCCCAAGAGACCCAGTACTTC | CASSRTRGPQETQYF | - | few | TRBJ2-5 | TRBV7-8
TGTGCCAGCAGCCAAGAGAGGAGCGGGGGCCGCCAAGAGACCCAGTACTTC | CASSQERSGGRQETQYF | TRBD2 | few | TRBJ2-5 | TRBV14
TGTGCCAGCAGTCCCACGGACAGGGGCGTTACCGGGGAGCTGTTTTTT | CASSPTDRGVTGELFF | TRBD1 | few | TRBJ2-2 | TRBV28
TGTGCCAGCAGTTACGAGGGGACAAGCCCGGATACGCAGTATTTT | CASSYEGTSPDTQYF | - | many | TRBJ2-3 | TRBV6-2/TRBV6-3
TGTGCCACTAACCAGGGGAAGGTAGGCACTGAAGCTTTCTTT | CATNQGKVGTEAFF | - | few | TRBJ1-1 | TRBV2
TGTGCCAGCAGCTTAAGGGCCCCAGGGGTAAGCTCCTACGAGCAGTACTTC | CASSLRAPGVSSYEQYF | - | few | TRBJ2-7 | TRBV7-9
TGCAGTGCTACCTACCCGGGAGAGGGCTATGGCTACACCTTC | CSATYPGEGYGYTF | - | few | TRBJ1-2 | TRBV20-1
TGTGCCAGCAGCTCAGGGGCGGACATAACTGAAGCTTTCTTT | CASSSGADITEAFF | - | few | TRBJ1-1 | TRBV25-1
TGTGCCAGCAGCGTCGGAAACCAAGATACGCAGTATTTT | CASSVGNQDTQYF | - | - | TRBJ2-3 | TRBV9
TGTGCCAGCAGCCAAGTCACAGGGGCGGCCACCGGGGAGCTGTTTTTT | CASSQVTGAATGELFF | TRBD1 | many | TRBJ2-2 | TRBV14
TGTGCCAGCAGCGTAGAAAGGACAGGGAGTCGTCGCGGCTACACCTTC | CASSVERTGSRRGYTF | TRBD1 | few | TRBJ1-2 | TRBV9
TGTGCCAGCAGCACCGGGACTAGCGCCTTCTACGAGCAGTACTTC | CASSTGTSAFYEQYF | TRBD2 | few | TRBJ2-7 | TRBV12-3/TRBV12-4
TGCAGTGCTAGACACGGGGCGAACACAGATACGCAGTATTTT | CSARHGANTDTQYF | - | - | TRBJ2-3 | TRBV20-1
TGTGCCAGCAGCCTCAGGTTGGGGCGGGATACGCAGTATTTT | CASSLRLGRDTQYF | - | few | TRBJ2-3 | TRBV7-2
TGTGCCAGCAGCTTAGCCCCAGCCGACGAGCAGTACTTC | CASSLAPADEQYF | - | few | TRBJ2-7 | TRBV7-9
TGTGCCAGCAGCCATGTTCGACCGAACTATGGCTACACCTTC | CASSHVRPNYGYTF | - | few | TRBJ1-2 | TRBV4-2
TGTGCCAGCACTAACGGGTACGAGCAGTACTTC | CASTNGYEQYF | - | - | TRBJ2-7 | TRBV12-3/TRBV12-4
TGTGCCAGCAGCTGGGACAGGGCCGACGAGCAGTACTTC | CASSWDRADEQYF | TRBD1 | many | TRBJ2-7 | TRBV12-3/TRBV12-4
TGCGCCAGCAGCCAGGGGACTAGCGGCGACCCCGAAGAGACCCAGTACTTC | CASSQGTSGDPEETQYF | TRBD2 | few | TRBJ2-5 | TRBV4-3
TGTGCCATCAGTGAGGCACAGGGGAATCAGCCCCAGCATTTT | CAISEAQGNQPQHF | TRBD1 | - | TRBJ1-5 | TRBV10-3
TGTGCCTGTACCCGGACAGGGGCAAACACTGAAGCTTTCTTT | CACTRTGANTEAFF | TRBD1 | few | TRBJ1-1 | TRBV7-2
TGCAGTGCTTCGGACCCTACCCTGGGAACTGAAGCTTTCTTT | CSASDPTLGTEAFF | - | many | TRBJ1-1 | TRBV20-1
TGTGCCAGCAGTGCCCGGACAGGGCTGAGTCAGCCCCAGCATTTT | CASSARTGLSQPQHF | TRBD1 | - | TRBJ1-5 | TRBV2
TGTGCCAGCTCACCAAGGACAGGGGACTATGGCTACACCTTC | CASSPRTGDYGYTF | TRBD1 | - | TRBJ1-2 | TRBV18
TGCAGTGCTAGAATCCCCGGGAGCAATCAGCCCCAGCATTTT | CSARIPGSNQPQHF | - | few | TRBJ1-5 | TRBV20-1
TGTGCTAGTGGTTTGTGGGACAGGGATTCACCCCTCCACTTT | CASGLWDRDSPLHF | TRBD1 | few | TRBJ1-6 | TRBV12-5
TGTGCCAGCAGCTCACGTATGAACACTGAAGCTTTCTTT | CASSSRMNTEAFF | - | many | TRBJ1-1 | TRBV7-8
TGCGCCAGCAGCTTTGGTCACGGCGAGTCTAACTATGGCTACACCTTC | CASSFGHGESNYGYTF | - | few | TRBJ1-2 | TRBV4-3
TGCGCCAGCAGCCAAGACCAGGCCCGCCTGGGGGCGGGTGGCTACACCTTC | CASSQDQARLGAGGYTF | - | few | TRBJ1-2 | TRBV4-3
TGTGCCAGCAGCCAAGTCTCCTGGAGCACTGAAGCTTTCTTT | CASSQVSWSTEAFF | - | many | TRBJ1-1 | TRBV14
TGTGCCAGCAGTCTCGGTCAGCGGGGGGGGTCCTACGAGCAGTACTTC | CASSLGQRGGSYEQYF | TRBD2 | many | TRBJ2-7 | TRBV12-3/TRBV12-4
TGTGCCAGCAGCTTGACTAGCGGGGGGAATGAGCAGTTCTTC | CASSLTSGGNEQFF | TRBD2 | many | TRBJ2-1 | TRBV2
TGTGCCAGCAGCTCGCAGTATCAGCCCCAGCATTTT | CASSSQYQPQHF | - | many | TRBJ1-5 | TRBV5-6
TGTGCCAGCAGCCAAGCAGTCCTCTATAATTCACCCCTCCACTTT | CASSQAVLYNSPLHF | - | once | TRBJ1-6 | TRBV3-1
TGTGCCAGCAGTAAGGGCCGGATAAGCTCTGGAAACACCATATATTTT | CASSKGRISSGNTIYF | - | - | TRBJ1-3 | TRBV11-2
TGTGCCAGCAGTGATCTTCCCGGGACAGGGGGCCAAGGCTATGGCTACACCTTC | CASSDLPGTGGQGYGYTF | TRBD1 | - | TRBJ1-2 | TRBV25-1
TGTGCCAGCAGCTTAGGGGCTTTTGGACTAGTAGTGTATACGCAGTATTTT | CASSLGAFGLVVYTQYF | TRBD2 | - | TRBJ2-3 | TRBV7-2
TGTGCCACCAGTGATACAAGGGACACCGGGGAGCTGTTTTTT | CATSDTRDTGELFF | - | many | TRBJ2-2 | TRBV24-1